Listed here are 10 T cell receptor beta chains from one sample, sequenced in a study of blood T cell repertoires in COVID-19. TCRdb's table, derived via immunoSEQ multiplex PCR, lists solely in-frame clones and lacks some. This table holds around 250,000 clones, around 88% found once. The sequenced sample was PBMCs or T cells enriched from blood (not recorded which). The receptors shown here come from a woman aged 50 to 65 who had recovered from COVID-19.

DNA of the CDR3: TGCGCCAGCAGCTTGGCGGCTAGCGGAGCCTACGAGCAGTACTTC. Amino acid sequence: CASSLAASGAYEQYF. The chain carries TRBV5-1 and TRBJ2-7, with TRBD2 identical over 7 bases. Germline CDR1 SGHRS, CDR2 YFSETQ. This CDR3 is built from 15 residues. V was clipped by 0 bases and J by 2 bases; unmatched bases: 5.

This clone was recorded many times. This sequence joins TRBV15 and TRBJ1-4, with D perhaps matching TRBD1 (6 bases). The CDR3 has 14 residues. Germline V gene lookup returns CDR1 LNHNV and CDR2 YYDKDF (reference sequence). Trimming left V 0 bases short and J 5 bases short, with 7 bases between. CDR3 nucleotides: TGTGCCACCAGCAGAGATCAGGGGAATGAAAAACTGTTTTTT. As protein: CATSRDQGNEKLFF.

The count of this clone is one. J is TRBJ1-2 and V is TRBV28, with D unclear. V lost 7 bases to trimming and J lost 2 bases, with 14 bases between them. The CDR3 spans 14 residues. Per germline, CDR1 MDHEN and CDR2 SYDVKM. CDR3 DNA: TGTGCCAGCACGGTCGGGGATCTGAACTATGGCTACACCTTC. Translating it yields CASTVGDLNYGYTF.

In its sample, this clone was seen once. DNA of the CDR3: TGTGCCGGGGCGGACAGGGGGGCACCATCCAAAAACATTCAGTACTTC. This translates into CAGADRGAPSKNIQYF. This sequence joins TRBV7-9 and TRBJ2-4; 10 bases line up with TRBD1. In germline, CDR1 is SEHNR, CDR2 FQNEAQ (reference sequence). This CDR3 is 16 amino acids long. After removal of 11 bases from V and 2 bases from J, the junction contained 12 bases not matched to a gene.

V gene TRBV30 combines with J gene TRBJ2-5, with 8 nucleotides matching TRBD1. The CDR3 is 14 amino acids. The J segment lost 4 bases and the V segment lost 2 bases, leaving 6 bases of the junction unmatched. CDR1 GTSNPN and CDR2 SVGIG come from the germline V gene (reference sequence). The CDR3 loop reads CAWSPRTGLETQYF. In nucleotides, the CDR3 is TGTGCCTGGAGTCCTCGGACAGGGCTAGAGACCCAGTACTTC.

V usage is TRBV7-2 and J usage is TRBJ2-2; D is perhaps TRBD1 (6 bases). V was cut by 4 bases and J by 5 bases, with 14 bases left in between. The CDR3 runs 15 residues. CDR1 is SGHTA and CDR2 is FQGNSA in the germline V gene. In DNA, the CDR3 is TGTGCCAGCAGCTCACGGACAGCTACGACCGGGGAGCTGTTTTTT. Amino acid sequence: CASSSRTATTGELFF. Full variable domain (missing parts from reference TRBV7-2 and TRBJ2-2): GAGVSQSPSNKVTEKGKDVELRCDPISGHTALYWYRQSLGQGLEFLIYFQGNSAPDKSGLPSDRFSAERTGGSVSTLTIQRTQQEDSAVYLCASSSRTATTGELFFGEGSRLTVL.

The V call is TRBV9, the J call TRBJ1-2; D may be TRBD1 (6 bases). This CDR3 comprises 15 residues. V dropped 3 bases and J dropped 4 bases, with 16 bases sitting between them. Germline V gives CDR1 SGDLS, CDR2 YYNGEE. The CDR3 reads CASSAQGQLGYGYTF. The CDR3 coding sequence is TGTGCCAGCAGCGCACAGGGCCAGCTTGGCTATGGCTACACCTTC.

V usage is TRBV7-2 and J usage is TRBJ2-1; 11 bases are shared with TRBD1. The V gene end was trimmed by 5 bases and the J gene end by 6 bases; junction bases not matched to a gene: 3. This CDR3 contains 14 residues. Germline CDR1 SGHTA, CDR2 FQGNSA. The CDR3 spells CASSPDRGRNEQFF. CDR3 DNA: TGTGCCAGCAGCCCGGACAGGGGGCGCAATGAGCAGTTCTTC.

CDR3 DNA: TGTGCCAGCAGCACACAGGGCTTGACTAATGAAAAACTGTTTTTT. It codes for CASSTQGLTNEKLFF. The chain couples TRBV7-2 to TRBJ1-4; D possibly corresponds to TRBD1 (6 bases). Trimming pared 5 bases from V and 2 bases from J, leaving 12 bases between. CDR1 and CDR2 (germline): SGHTA, FQGNSA. The CDR3 has 15 residues.

The J gene is TRBJ1-2, the V gene TRBV7-9; no clear D gene. Germline-derived CDR1 and CDR2 are SEHNR and FQNEAQ (reference sequence). The CDR3 has 13 amino acids. Trimming shortened V by 2 bases and J by 5 bases, and 9 bases separated the two germline ends. CDR3 sequence reads: CASSLLGGYGYTF. DNA of the CDR3: TGTGCCAGCAGCTTATTAGGAGGGTATGGCTACACCTTC.